This section outlines one T cell receptor (beta chain) sequence together with its context. Authors' data handling: Amplification of reference gene primers provided the estimated nucleated cell counts. Sequencing was performed with immunoSEQ multiplex PCR; in TCRdb, only in-frame clones are kept and a portion is missing. That table supplies the V and J calls and clone size; D and trimming were determined from the DNA. The repertoire has roughly 100,000 clones, approximately 87% of them found once; the top ten carry 10% to 15%. The sample originates from a study of blood T cell repertoires in COVID-19. Across the whole study: The analysed material was cDNA or gDNA that came from T cells, B-cell-depleted T cells, or PBMCs.

V lost 6 bases, J lost 2 bases, and 11 bases lay in between. CDR1 MDHEN and CDR2 SYDVKM come from the germline V gene. CDR3 length: 14 residues. The TCR comes from a human donor in a cohort sampled during active or convalescent COVID-19. The chain uses TRBV28 and TRBJ1-5; D is uncertain. The sample taken for sequencing was peripheral blood. CDR3 DNA sequence: TGTGCCAGCAGCCGGGGAGGACGCAATCAGCCCCAGCATTTT. It specifies CASSRGGRNQPQHF. The full variable domain, rest sourced from reference TRBV28 and TRBJ1-5, is DVKVTQSSRYLVKRTGEKVFLECVQDMDHENMFWYRQDPGLGLRLIYFSYDVKMKEKGDIPEGYSVSREKKERFSLILESASTNQTSMYLCASSRGGRNQPQHFGDGTRLSIL.